The rows below give T cell receptor beta chains drawn from one sample of a study of T-cell memory formation after mild COVID-19. TCRdb ran MiXCR on the 5' RACE reads and lists one entry per CDR3 protein. The sample includes 35,000 to 45,000 distinct CDR3 sequences, approximately 7% of them seen just once. Material for sequencing was PBMCs or a T cell subset sorted from them (not recorded which). These receptors came from an adult who had mild COVID-19 (a few samples of this study predate the infection). Cell type and time point are not known. Both conserved end residues are part of each CDR3. A D gene is named only where the DNA matches it firmly. The size of a clone is reported for some rows only, either as once, few or many, or as a class for expanded clones.

D	size	V	J	CDR3	DNA
TRBD1	many	TRBV5-1	TRBJ2-2	CASSPTGDDGELFF	TGCGCCAGCAGCCCGACAGGGGATGACGGGGAGCTGTTTTTT
NA	NA	TRBV12-3/TRBV12-4	TRBJ2-6	CASSSSTIAPGANVLTF	TGTGCCAGCAGTTCCTCTACCATTGCCCCTGGGGCCAACGTCCTGACTTTC
TRBD2	many	TRBV29-1	TRBJ2-5	CSVYLLAGDQETQYF	TGCAGCGTTTACCTACTAGCGGGGGATCAAGAGACCCAGTACTTC
TRBD1	many	TRBV4-3	TRBJ2-3	CASSPGDRATDTQYF	TGCGCCAGCAGCCCCGGGGACAGGGCGACAGATACGCAGTATTTT
TRBD1	NA	TRBV12-3/TRBV12-4	TRBJ2-3	CASMDRADTQYF	TGTGCCAGCATGGACAGGGCAGATACGCAGTATTTT
NA	NA	TRBV5-4	TRBJ1-1	CASSPTSYTEAFF	TGTGCCAGCAGTCCGACCAGTTACACTGAAGCTTTCTTT
TRBD2	NA	TRBV9	TRBJ2-1	CASSVGGGSYNEQFF	TGTGCCAGCAGCGTAGGGGGCGGGAGCTACAATGAGCAGTTCTTC
NA	few	TRBV12-3/TRBV12-4	TRBJ1-5	CASSLGRENQPQHF	TGTGCCAGCAGTTTGGGCCGGGAAAATCAGCCCCAGCATTTT
TRBD1	many	TRBV5-1	TRBJ2-7	CASSLDRGIDEQYF	TGCGCCAGCAGCTTGGACAGGGGGATCGACGAGCAGTACTTC
NA	NA	TRBV6-1	TRBJ2-7	CASSEGSGGRGYEQYF	TGTGCCAGCAGTGAAGGTAGCGGTGGGAGAGGCTACGAGCAGTACTTC
NA	many	TRBV7-2	TRBJ2-1	CASSSNAGSHNEQFF	TGTGCCAGCAGCTCCAATGCGGGATCTCACAATGAGCAGTTCTTC
TRBD2	many	TRBV5-8	TRBJ2-3	CASSAFGGLASTDTQYF	TGTGCCAGCAGCGCATTTGGGGGACTAGCGAGCACAGATACGCAGTATTTT
NA	few	TRBV20-1	TRBJ1-2	CSARDNGGFSGYTF	TGCAGTGCTAGAGATAATGGGGGGTTCTCCGGCTACACCTTC
NA	few	TRBV19	TRBJ2-3	CASNRRGQSTDTQYF	TGTGCCAGTAATCGCCGGGGTCAGTCAACAGATACGCAGTATTTT
NA	few	TRBV12-3/TRBV12-4	TRBJ1-2	CASSPPSHYGYTF	TGTGCCAGCAGTCCGCCTAGCCACTATGGCTACACCTTC
NA	many	TRBV3-1	TRBJ2-3	CASSQRGGPSTDTQYF	TGTGCCAGCAGCCAAAGAGGAGGTCCTAGCACAGATACGCAGTATTTT
TRBD1	many	TRBV20-1	TRBJ2-7	CSARVPGQGPYEQYF	TGCAGTGCTAGAGTACCGGGACAGGGACCCTACGAGCAGTACTTC
NA	many	TRBV12-3/TRBV12-4	TRBJ2-1	CASSSAASWNEQFF	TGTGCCAGCAGTTCTGCTGCGAGTTGGAATGAGCAGTTCTTC
TRBD1	many	TRBV29-1	TRBJ1-4	CSGGTGTGGEKLFF	TGCAGCGGGGGAACCGGGACAGGGGGTGAAAAACTGTTTTTT
TRBD2	NA	TRBV7-2	TRBJ2-3	CASSLVPLLAGRADTQYF	TGTGCCAGCAGCTTAGTCCCTCTTCTAGCGGGGCGGGCAGATACGCAGTATTTT
NA	few	TRBV21-1	TRBJ1-6	CASTTNRRQGKTVGYSPLHF	TGTGCCAGCACCACCAACCGTCGACAGGGGAAGACTGTGGGCTATTCACCCCTCCACTTT
TRBD2	many	TRBV7-8	TRBJ2-7	CASSTPGLAVPREQYF	TGTGCCAGCAGTACGCCGGGACTAGCGGTCCCTAGGGAGCAGTACTTC
NA	NA	TRBV6-2/TRBV6-3	TRBJ1-5	CASWGWSNHPQHF	TGTGCCAGCTGGGGTTGGAGCAATCACCCCCAGCATTTT
TRBD2	many	TRBV12-3/TRBV12-4	TRBJ2-7	CASSFTSGYEQYF	TGTGCCAGCAGTTTCACTAGCGGCTACGAGCAGTACTTC
NA	NA	TRBV15	TRBJ1-1	CATSRESHTEAFF	TGTGCCACCAGCAGAGAATCCCACACTGAAGCTTTCTTT
NA	few	TRBV4-1	TRBJ2-3	CASSQASTDTQYF	TGCGCCAGCAGCCAGGCTAGCACAGATACGCAGTATTTT